A selection of T cell receptor beta chains follows, all from one sample in a study of blood T cell repertoires in COVID-19. Profiling relied on immunoSEQ multiplex PCR, and the TCRdb table lists in-frame clones only, not all of them. The sample lists 200,000 to 250,000 clones; roughly 80% were seen once. The sequencing input was peripheral blood. Receptors were obtained from an elderly woman with COVID-19, enrolled during active disease. The CDR3 runs from the conserved cysteine through the conserved F or W. D genes are given only for firm matches. Clone size is not always given. Where it is, it says once, few, many or a class for expanded clones.

v_call,clone_size,d_call,j_call,cdr3_nt,cdr3_aa
TRBV28,many,-,TRBJ1-2,TGTGCCACCCGACAGGTCTATGGCTACACCTTC,CATRQVYGYTF
TRBV19,-,-,TRBJ1-1,TGTGCCAGTAGTACGACATCCCGGGGCACTGAAGCTTTCTTT,CASSTTSRGTEAFF
TRBV11-3,once,-,TRBJ2-1,TGTGCCAGCAGCTTAGCTAGCGTAGGGTATGAGCAGTTCTTC,CASSLASVGYEQFF
TRBV19,once,-,TRBJ1-5,TGTGCCAGTAGTATTCAGGAAGGTCAGCCCCAGCATTTT,CASSIQEGQPQHF
TRBV19,-,TRBD2,TRBJ2-3,TGTGCCAGTTCGGTACTAGCGTACACAGATACGCAGTATTTT,CASSVLAYTDTQYF
TRBV5-1,-,TRBD1,TRBJ2-2,TGCGCCAGCAGCTGGAGGACAGGGAACACCGGGGAGCTGTTTTTT,CASSWRTGNTGELFF
TRBV6-5,-,TRBD1,TRBJ1-2,TGTGCCAGCAGCCGACAGGGTCTAAGGGGCTATGGCTACACCTTC,CASSRQGLRGYGYTF
TRBV27,-,-,TRBJ1-2,TGTGCCAGCAGCCTATCGGGTCTAAGGGGCGCAATAGATGGCTACACCTTC,CASSLSGLRGAIDGYTF
TRBV5-1,-,-,TRBJ2-3,TGCGCCAGCAGCTTGGGTACGGGGTCTAGCACAGATACGCAGTATTTT,CASSLGTGSSTDTQYF
TRBV5-1,-,-,TRBJ1-4,TGCGCCAGCAGAGCGACGACGGGGAATGAAAAACTGTTTTTT,CASRATTGNEKLFF
TRBV11-1,-,-,TRBJ2-5,TGTGCCAGCAGCTTTAGGACTGTCCAAGAGACCCAGTACTTC,CASSFRTVQETQYF
TRBV5-1,few,-,TRBJ2-7,TGCGCCAGCAGCTTGGACAGGTTCGGCTACGAGCAGTACTTC,CASSLDRFGYEQYF
TRBV5-1,once,TRBD1,TRBJ1-2,TGCGCCAGCAGCTTCGGGACAGTTTATGGCTACACCTTC,CASSFGTVYGYTF
TRBV7-9,once,TRBD2,TRBJ2-7,TGTGCCAGCAGCTTAGGGAAGACTAGCGGGGGCCGCTCCTACGAGCAGTACTTC,CASSLGKTSGGRSYEQYF
TRBV7-3,-,TRBD2,TRBJ2-1,TGTGCCAGCAGCTTTGGACTAGCGCCGACCTACAATGAGCAGTTCTTC,CASSFGLAPTYNEQFF
TRBV18,-,-,TRBJ1-2,TGTGCCAGCTCACCAGGGGAACAGGCCCCCTATGGCTACACCTTC,CASSPGEQAPYGYTF
TRBV2,-,-,TRBJ2-5,TGTGCCAGCACCGAGGGAGAGACCCAGTACTTC,CASTEGETQYF
TRBV30,-,-,TRBJ1-6,TGTGCCTGGAGGGGTGGACAGCTAAATAATTCACCCCTCCACTTT,CAWRGGQLNNSPLHF
TRBV28,-,-,TRBJ1-1,TGTGCCAGCAGTTTATTTAGGACACAGAACACTGAAGCTTTCTTT,CASSLFRTQNTEAFF
TRBV12-3/TRBV12-4,-,-,TRBJ1-2,TGTGCCAGCAGCCGCACAGGTGGGGATGGCTACACCTTC,CASSRTGGDGYTF
TRBV7-6,-,-,TRBJ2-7,TGTGCCAGCAGCTTAGCGACGGGACTCCTCTACGAGCAGTACTTC,CASSLATGLLYEQYF
TRBV6-5,-,-,TRBJ1-3,TGTGCCAGCAGTTACTCGGGGGGGGTCGGTGGAAACACCATATATTTT,CASSYSGGVGGNTIYF
TRBV3-1/TRBV3-2,once,TRBD1,TRBJ1-2,TGTGCCAGCAGGGGGACAGGGAAGGACTATGGCTACACCTTC,CASRGTGKDYGYTF
TRBV18,few,-,TRBJ1-1,TGTGCCAGCTCACCTACGAGGGAATGGACTGAAGCTTTCTTT,CASSPTREWTEAFF
TRBV5-8,-,TRBD1,TRBJ2-7,TGTGCCAGCATACCGGGACAGGGGGTAAGGGGCGAGCAGTACTTC,CASIPGQGVRGEQYF
TRBV6-6,-,-,TRBJ1-1,TGTGCCAGCAGTTACCCAGGGGACACTGAAGCTTTCTTT,CASSYPGDTEAFF
TRBV11-2,once,-,TRBJ2-1,TGTGCCAGCAGCGCCCGACGGTGGACTGTCAATGAGCAGTTCTTC,CASSARRWTVNEQFF
TRBV9,-,TRBD1,TRBJ1-5,TGTGCCAGCAGCGTAGAGGGGACAGGGAAGGGGCCCCAGCATTTT,CASSVEGTGKGPQHF
TRBV2,-,TRBD1,TRBJ1-6,TGTGCCAGCAGTGTTATAGGCCGGACAGGAATTCCTTCACCCCTCCACTTT,CASSVIGRTGIPSPLHF
TRBV6-6,-,TRBD2,TRBJ2-3,TGTGCCAGCAGTCCGAGCGGGGGGGGAACAGATACGCAGTATTTT,CASSPSGGGTDTQYF
TRBV7-2,-,TRBD1,TRBJ1-2,TGTGCCAGCAGCTTAGGGACAGGGCGGTATGGCTACACCTTC,CASSLGTGRYGYTF
TRBV6-5,once,TRBD1,TRBJ1-2,TGTGCCAGCAGGACGGACAGGGGGCGGGGCTACACCTTC,CASRTDRGRGYTF
TRBV10-3,-,TRBD2,TRBJ2-3,TGTGCCATCAGCCGACTAGCGGGAGTTACAGATACGCAGTATTTT,CAISRLAGVTDTQYF
TRBV7-6,-,-,TRBJ2-7,TGTGCCAGCAGCTTAGGGGGGCTCGTCGAGCAGTACTTC,CASSLGGLVEQYF
TRBV9,-,TRBD1,TRBJ2-5,TGTGCCAGCAGCACCGGGGACAGCCAAGAGACCCAGTACTTC,CASSTGDSQETQYF
TRBV11-3,-,-,TRBJ2-3,TGTGCCAGCAGCCGACACTTACGTAGCACAGATACGCAGTATTTT,CASSRHLRSTDTQYF
TRBV5-4,-,TRBD2,TRBJ2-1,TGTGCCAGCAAACTAGCGGGGGGGCAGGCTGAGCAGTTCTTC,CASKLAGGQAEQFF
TRBV7-8,once,TRBD2,TRBJ2-7,TGTGCCAGCGGTGGCGGGAGGGCCTACGAGCAGTACTTC,CASGGGRAYEQYF
TRBV21-1,-,-,TRBJ2-3,TGTGCCAGCAGTATTTTAGCGGGAAGTGATACGCAGTATTTT,CASSILAGSDTQYF
TRBV11-3,-,TRBD2,TRBJ2-1,TGTGCCAGCAGCCAATTAGCGGGATCCTACAATGAGCAGTTCTTC,CASSQLAGSYNEQFF
TRBV18,-,TRBD1,TRBJ1-3,TGTGCCAGCTCACGGGGACAGACCAACTCTGGAAACACCATATATTTT,CASSRGQTNSGNTIYF
TRBV3-1/TRBV3-2,-,TRBD2,TRBJ2-1,TGTGCCAGCAGCCAAGGTGGCGGGAGTAGTGAGCAGTTCTTC,CASSQGGGSSEQFF
TRBV30,-,TRBD2,TRBJ2-1,TGTGCCTGGAGTGGAGGATCAAGACTAGCGGGAGGTTTCTCCTACAATGAGCAGTTCTTC,CAWSGGSRLAGGFSYNEQFF
TRBV7-9,-,-,TRBJ2-3,TGTGCCAGCAGCTTAGGCCTACCTGGCACAGATACGCAGTATTTT,CASSLGLPGTDTQYF
TRBV30,-,TRBD1,TRBJ1-1,TGTGCCTGGAGTGCGACAGGGAAGGTGAACACTGAAGCTTTCTTT,CAWSATGKVNTEAFF
TRBV10-3,-,TRBD2,TRBJ2-7,TGTGCCATCAGTGTGACTAGCGGGGACTACGAGCAGTACTTC,CAISVTSGDYEQYF
TRBV19,-,TRBD2,TRBJ2-1,TGTGCCAGTAGTATAAGAACTAGCGGGAGGGGTTTTCTTGAGCAGTTCTTC,CASSIRTSGRGFLEQFF
TRBV27,-,TRBD2,TRBJ2-1,TGTGCCAGCAGTCGACTAGTATTCGGGGGCGGGGGGCTCAATGAGCAGTTCTTC,CASSRLVFGGGGLNEQFF
TRBV7-6,-,TRBD2,TRBJ2-4,TGTGCCAGCAGCGCCAATCCGGGACTAGCGGGAGGAGATATGTACTTC,CASSANPGLAGGDMYF